The 10 T cell receptor beta chains given below trace back to one sample, sequenced in a study of Ad26.COV2.S vaccination and SARS-CoV-2 variants. Described treatment: around 19 received Ad26.COV2.S at low or high dose, single or two shots; roughly five received placebo; per-sample allocation not given. Sampling was performed 63 days after the first vaccine or placebo injection. Clones were sequenced by immunoSEQ multiplex PCR, and TCRdb holds only the in-frame ones, with some missing. The sample includes around 400,000 clones, 75% to 90% seen only once; the top ten take 1.5% to 2%. The sequencing here drew on peripheral blood, taken in a trial of Ad26.COV2.S vaccine versus placebo. Receptor source: a person between 18 and 65 years old who received the Ad26.COV2.S COVID-19 vaccine or a placebo.

This clone was detected a few times. The chain links TRBV7-9 to TRBJ2-7; D is undetermined. This CDR3 region has 13 residues. Germline CDR1 and CDR2: SEHNR and FQNEAQ (reference sequence). V shed 1 base and J shed 3 bases, with 7 bases lying between them. The CDR3, as DNA: TGTGCCAGCAGCTTAGACACGAACTACGAGCAGTACTTC. The encoded protein is CASSLDTNYEQYF.

This clone was seen just once. The chain is built from TRBV5-8 and TRBJ2-1; no clear D gene. V lost 1 base and J 12 bases, leaving 14 bases between the germline ends. The germline CDR1 and CDR2 sequences are SGHTS and YDEGEE. The length of the CDR3 is 13 residues. For the CDR3, the DNA is TGTGCCAGCAGCTTGAGAACAGTCTTTGGGCAGTTCTTC. It specifies CASSLRTVFGQFF.

The CDR3 reads CASSLTQSGELFF. In DNA, the CDR3 is TGTGCCAGCAGCTTAACTCAATCCGGGGAGCTGTTTTTT. V and J are TRBV7-3 and TRBJ2-2; D uncertain. This CDR3 comprises 13 residues. Germline-derived CDR1 and CDR2 are SGHTA and FQGTGA. Trimming pared 0 bases from V and 6 bases from J, leaving 5 bases between.

This sequence joins TRBV10-3 and TRBJ2-7; tentative D call: TRBD1 (6 bases). CDR1 and CDR2 from the germline V gene are ENHRY and SYGVKD. Trimming took 0 bases from V and 5 from J, leaving 14 bases between them. The CDR3 consists of 15 residues. As DNA, the CDR3 is TGTGCCATCAGTGAGTCGGGGGCCGGGATCAACGAGCAGTACTTC. As protein: CAISESGAGINEQYF.

The chain links TRBV15 to TRBJ2-2, with D unresolved. Trimming cost V 0 bases and J 1 base, with 9 bases left between them. The CDR3 is 16 residues long. The germline gives CDR1 LNHNV, CDR2 YYDKDF (reference sequence). The CDR3 reads CATSRDLARNTGELFF. The CDR3 DNA reads TGTGCCACCAGCAGAGATCTGGCGAGGAACACCGGGGAGCTGTTTTTT.

This chain joins TRBV4-1 and TRBJ2-7, with TRBD1 identical over 7 bases. The length of the CDR3 is 15 residues. Germline loops: CDR1 MGHRA, CDR2 YSYEKL. The V segment lost 1 base and the J segment 4 bases; nucleotides outside the gene matches: 7. CDR3 nucleotide sequence: TGCGCCAGCAGCCAAGGGGACAGACTTTTTTACGAGCAGTACTTC. Translating it yields CASSQGDRLFYEQYF.

The rearrangement uses TRBV4-1 and TRBJ2-7, with 11 bases lining up with TRBD1. V lost 3 bases, J lost 5 bases, and 6 bases stayed unmatched. Per the germline V gene, CDR1 is MGHRA and CDR2 is YSYEKL. The length of the CDR3 is 15 residues. The CDR3 DNA follows: TGCGCCAGCAGCCATCCGGGACAGGGGGGCGACGAGCAGTACTTC. This gives the protein CASSHPGQGGDEQYF.

The rearrangement links TRBV7-6 to TRBJ2-1; 14 positions match TRBD2. Germline V lookup: CDR1 SGHVS, CDR2 FNYEAQ. CDR3 length: 18 amino acids. V trimming: 6 bases; J trimming: 2 bases; junction bases outside the gene matches: 9. CDR3 amino acids: CASRPWTSGRTTYNEQFF. As DNA, the CDR3 is TGTGCCAGCAGACCATGGACTAGCGGGAGGACGACCTACAATGAGCAGTTCTTC.

This chain uses TRBV4-2 with TRBJ2-2, with 14 bases that match TRBD2. CDR3 size: 17 residues. The germline gives CDR1 LGHNA, CDR2 YNFKEQ. Trimming cost V 4 bases and J 5 bases; bases outside gene matches: 6. CDR3 DNA: TGTGCCAGCAGCCGGGGACTAGCGGGAGAAGCTACCGGGGAGCTGTTTTTT. It yields the protein CASSRGLAGEATGELFF.

The chain couples TRBV28 to TRBJ2-4; no clear D. Germline V gene lookup returns CDR1 MDHEN and CDR2 SYDVKM. Trimming stripped 5 bases from V and 0 bases from J, with 8 bases between. This CDR3 contains 14 residues. Here the CDR3 reads CASSLDGAKNIQYF. CDR3 in DNA: TGTGCCAGCAGTCTCGACGGAGCCAAAAACATTCAGTACTTC.